The 27 T cell receptor beta chains reported below all come from one sample, sequenced in a study of T cell repertoires in cytomegalovirus infection (dated by TCRdb to about 2019). No antigens are known for them. Instrument on record: Illumina HiSeq 1500. The public sequencing data were trimmed at Q25 with fastp and processed into clonotypes with MiXCR by TCRdb, which kept only in-frame beta chains. Every entry covers one CDR3 protein and lists the most common genes and DNA from its rows. The sample table contains about 830,000 distinct CDR3 sequences; only one count was recorded for approximately 32% of them. The ten most abundant clones make up 9.5% to 15% of the sample. The treatment or condition tag for this specimen amounts to: in vitro stimulation with specific CMV peptide epitopes to enrich CMV-specific T cells. The sample in question was cultured CD8+ T cells from PBMCs, obtained from culture after CMV antigen stimulation. The receptors stem from a human donor in good health (CMV status not recorded). Some clones in this sample may be carry-over from other donors' samples.

Worth noting for this clonotype: This may be a read error: a much more frequent sequence differs by one nucleotide. The chain has TRBV7-2 and TRBJ1-4, with D possibly being TRBD1 (6 bases). Germline-derived CDR1 and CDR2 are SGHTA and FQGNSA. The CDR3 sequence is 15 residues long. The V gene lost 5 bases and the J gene lost 5 bases, with 15 bases spanning the gap. As DNA, the CDR3 is TGTGCCAGCAGCCCGGGGGGGGGGCGCAATGAAAAACTGTTTTTT. Protein: CASSPGGGRNEKLFF. Using reference TRBV7-2 and TRBJ1-4 for the parts outside the CDR3, the full variable domain is GAGVSQSPSNKVTEKGKDVELRCDPISGHTALYWYRQSLGQGLEFLIYFQGNSAPDKSGLPSDRFSAERTGGSVSTLTIQRTQQEDSAVYLCASSPGGGRNEKLFFGSGTQLSVL.

The V and J genes are TRBV20-1 and TRBJ1-5; the D is unclear. The V gene lost 3 bases and the J gene lost 0 bases, with 9 bases spanning the gap. CDR1 is DFQATT and CDR2 is SNEGSKA in the germline V gene (reference sequence). The CDR3 has 14 amino acids. CDR3 protein: CSASTEYSNQPQHF. The CDR3 bases are TGCAGTGCTAGTACAGAGTATAGCAATCAGCCCCAGCATTTT.

CDR3: CASTSSNTEAFF. CDR3 DNA sequence: TGTGCCAGTACCTCGTCTAACACTGAAGCTTTCTTT. The rearrangement uses TRBV19 and TRBJ1-1, with D unclear. Between the trimmed V and J ends, which lost 7 bases and 2 bases, there was a span of 8 bases. CDR1 LNHDA and CDR2 SQIVND come from the germline V gene (reference sequence). The CDR3 totals 12 residues.

The chain links TRBV2 to TRBJ2-7; D unclear. Germline V gene lookup returns CDR1 SNHLY and CDR2 FYNNEI. V was trimmed by 1 base and J by 3 bases, leaving 13 bases between them. The CDR3 has 15 residues. The CDR3 region is CASSEGDRQIYEQYF. Written as DNA, the CDR3 is TGTGCCAGCAGTGAAGGTGACCGACAAATCTACGAGCAGTACTTC.

The sample holds a few counts of this clonotype. The rearrangement joins TRBV20-1 to TRBJ2-3; TRBD2 aligns across 9 bases. The germline gives CDR1 DFQATT, CDR2 SNEGSKA (reference sequence). Trimming at V came to 3 bases and at J to 3 bases, leaving 7 bases not matched to a gene. CDR3 length: 15 amino acids. CDR3 sequence reads: CSARILAGATDTQYF. The CDR3 DNA is TGCAGTGCTAGGATACTAGCGGGTGCGACAGATACGCAGTATTTT.

This clonotype was found a few times. The CDR3 protein is CASSSRDRIPGEQFF. Written as DNA, the CDR3 is TGTGCCAGCAGCAGCCGGGACCGAATACCGGGTGAGCAGTTCTTC. The gene calls are TRBV7-2 and TRBJ2-1; possibly TRBD1 or TRBD2 for D (5 bases each). With 5 bases removed from V and 9 bases from J, the gap between germline ends came to 20 bases. This CDR3 region has 15 residues. From germline, CDR1 is SGHTA and CDR2 FQGNSA.

J is TRBJ2-7 and V is TRBV11-1, with D possibly being TRBD1 (6 bases). The CDR3 is made up of 15 amino acids. From germline, CDR1 is SGHAT and CDR2 FQDESV (reference sequence). V was trimmed by 3 bases and J by 4 bases, leaving 16 bases between them. The CDR3 DNA is TGTGCCAGCAGCTTCGCAGGGGAGCTCGGATACGAGCAGTACGTC. Protein sequence: CASSFAGELGYEQYV.

This clonotype was recorded a few times. The CDR3 region has the DNA TGTGCCAGCAGCCCAGGGGACAGGGGGCCTGCCAAAAACATTCAGTACTTC. It yields the protein CASSPGDRGPAKNIQYF. The V and J genes are TRBV11-2 and TRBJ2-4, with 12 bases that match TRBD1. V was clipped by 5 bases and J by 1 base; unmatched bases: 6. Germline CDR1 SGHAT, CDR2 FQNNGV. The CDR3 is 17 amino acids.

This rearrangement joins TRBV7-9 to TRBJ2-5; 7 positions agree with TRBD1. Germline assignment: CDR1 SEHNR and CDR2 FQNEAQ (reference sequence). This CDR3 is built from 14 residues. V lost 5 bases and J lost 2; bases outside the gene matches: 5. The CDR3 here is CASSQGTAQETQYF. The CDR3 DNA is TGTGCCAGCAGCCAAGGGACAGCTCAAGAGACCCAGTACTTC.

The chain uses TRBV28 and TRBJ2-7; 10 positions match TRBD2. Germline-derived CDR1 and CDR2 are MDHEN and SYDVKM. CDR3 length equals 15 residues. CDR3 protein: CASSLRGLAGAREEV. The CDR3 DNA reads TGTGCTAGCAGTTTAAGAGGGCTAGCGGGGGCCCGCGAAGAGGTC.

The table lists this clonotype with a few counts. V and J are TRBV6-5 and TRBJ2-1; 11 nucleotides agree with TRBD2. Germline V CDR1 and CDR2: MNHEY, SVGAGI. The CDR3 consists of 18 residues. V lost 0 bases, J lost 4 bases, and 8 bases stayed unmatched. CDR3 region: CASSYSKAGLAAYNEQFF. CDR3 DNA sequence: TGTGCCAGCAGTTACTCGAAAGCGGGACTAGCGGCGTACAATGAGCAGTTCTTC.

This clonotype was counted at least ten times. The V and J genes are TRBV7-2 and TRBJ1-6; the match to TRBD1 covers 9 bases. J gave up 5 bases and V 1 base, and 9 bases lay outside the gene matches. The CDR3 loop spans 18 amino acids. CDR1 and CDR2 from the germline V gene are SGHTA and FQGNSA. CDR3 amino acids: CASSLDRTGEIHNSPLHF. The CDR3 region has the DNA TGTGCCAGCAGCTTAGACCGGACAGGGGAGATCCATAATTCACCCCTCCACTTT.

The chain is built from TRBV4-3 and TRBJ2-2; possible D gene TRBD1, 5 bases. The CDR3 contains 15 residues. Germline CDR1 LGHNA, CDR2 YSLEER. With 0 bases removed from V and 1 base from J, the gap between germline ends came to 6 bases. The CDR3 DNA follows: TGCGCCAGCAGCCAAGAACAGGAGAACACCGGGGAGCTGTTTTTT. Translated, it gives CASSQEQENTGELFF.

This rearrangement joins TRBV20-1 to TRBJ2-4, with D uncertain. The CDR3 contains 14 residues. Trimming stripped 7 bases from V and 3 bases from J, with 16 bases between. CDR1 and CDR2 from the germline V gene are DFQATT and SNEGSKA (reference sequence). The CDR3, as DNA: TGCAGTGTTCGACCGAGCTCCAGCAAAAACATTCAGTACTTC. Translation gives CSVRPSSSKNIQYF.

The chain couples TRBV7-9 to TRBJ2-7; perhaps TRBD1 as D (6 bases). V dropped 5 bases and J dropped 2 bases, with 19 bases sitting between them. Per the germline V gene, CDR1 is SEHNR and CDR2 is FQNEAQ (reference sequence). CDR3 length: 16 residues. The CDR3 bases are TGTGCCAGCAGCCCACGCGACCAGGGGTCTCCCTACGAGCAGTACTTC. It encodes CASSPRDQGSPYEQYF.

Remarks on this clonotype: This may stem from a read error, because a much larger clone lies one nucleotide away. V gene TRBV7-6 combines with J gene TRBJ2-7; 12 nucleotides match TRBD2. The CDR3 is 19 amino acids. CDR1 is SGHVS and CDR2 is FNYEAQ in the germline V gene. V lost 1 base, J lost 3 bases, and 13 bases stayed unmatched. CDR3 DNA sequence: TGTGCCAGCAGCTTAGGCAGGGACGGACTAGCGGGGATCATCTACGAGCAGTACTTC. Encoded protein: CASSLGRDGLAGIIYEQYF.

In regard to this clonotype: A read error may produce the germline difference seen at one junction end. The rearrangement links TRBV7-6 to TRBJ2-1, with D possibly being TRBD2 (5 bases). The CDR3 is 16 amino acids. In germline, CDR1 is SGHVS, CDR2 FNYEAQ. The CDR3 loop reads CVSSLEETTLRNEQFF. CDR3 nucleotides: TGTGTCAGCAGCTTGGAGGAGACCACTCTACGCAATGAGCAGTTCTTC. Complete variable domain (other parts from reference TRBV7-6 and TRBJ2-1): GAGVSQSPRYKVTKRGQDVALRCDPISGHVSLYWYRQALGQGPEFLTYFNYEAQQDKSGLPNDRFSAERPEGSISTLTIQRTEQRDSAMYRCVSSLEETTLRNEQFFGPGTRLTVL.

The chain combines TRBV15 with TRBJ1-1; possibly TRBD1 for D (6 bases). The CDR3 totals 15 residues. V was cut by 3 bases and J by 4 bases, with 15 bases left in between. Per the germline V gene, CDR1 is LNHNV and CDR2 is YYDKDF (reference sequence). Written as DNA, the CDR3 is TGTGCCACCAGCAGGCCAGGGGATGGGGGCACTGAAGCTTTCTTT. It is translated as CATSRPGDGGTEAFF.

The chain joins TRBV12-5 to TRBJ1-2; a weak D match, TRBD1 (5 bases). Trimming cost V 0 bases and J 6 bases, with 17 bases left between them. CDR3 length equals 16 residues. Germline V CDR1 and CDR2: LGHNT, FRNRAP. The CDR3 here is CASGLVIGDFPDGYTF. CDR3 nucleotide sequence: TGTGCTAGTGGTTTGGTAATAGGGGATTTCCCTGATGGCTACACCTTC.

This clonotype was seen ten or more times. This sequence joins TRBV7-2 and TRBJ2-5; tentative D call: TRBD2 (6 bases). Trimming pared 0 bases from V and 5 bases from J, leaving 16 bases between. The germline V gene has CDR1 SGHTA and CDR2 FQGNSA. The CDR3 contains 16 residues. CDR3 residues: CASSLASGLALETQYF. The CDR3, as DNA: TGTGCCAGCAGCTTAGCATCGGGACTCGCCTTGGAGACCCAGTACTTC.

This clonotype is a singleton in its sample. The V call is TRBV7-3, the J call TRBJ1-1; D is perhaps TRBD1 (6 bases). V was shortened by 5 bases and J by 1 base, with 17 bases between the two germline ends. The germline gives CDR1 SGHTA, CDR2 FQGTGA. There are 16 residues in the CDR3. CDR3 sequence (DNA): TGTGCCAGCAGCCCCCCGTTGGCAGGGGAGAACACTGAAGCTTTCTTT. Translation: CASSPPLAGENTEAFF.

A few counts support this clonotype. This rearrangement joins TRBV7-6 to TRBJ2-4; D ambiguous. The CDR3 runs to 15 residues. CDR1 is SGHVS and CDR2 is FNYEAQ in the germline V gene. The V end lost 5 bases, the J end lost 6 bases, and 17 bases lay between the germline ends. The CDR3 sequence is CASSQVLSRRNIQYF. The CDR3 DNA is TGTGCCAGCAGCCAAGTTTTGAGTAGGAGAAACATTCAGTACTTC.

The V call is TRBV7-9, the J call TRBJ2-1; 7 bases agree with TRBD1. CDR1 and CDR2 from the germline V gene are SEHNR and FQNEAQ (reference sequence). J gave up 5 bases and V 6 bases, and 13 bases lay outside the gene matches. The CDR3 is 16 residues long. In DNA form, the CDR3 reads TGTGCCAGCAGTTCCCCCCTCAGGACAGGAAACAATGAGCAGTTCTTC. Its protein product is CASSSPLRTGNNEQFF.

The chain links TRBV27 to TRBJ2-1; D may be TRBD2 (5 bases). Germline V gene lookup returns CDR1 MNHEY and CDR2 SMNVEV (reference sequence). This CDR3 is built from 14 residues. With 7 bases removed from V and 2 bases from J, the gap between germline ends came to 12 bases. Here the CDR3 reads CASMIAFTYNEQFF. DNA for the CDR3: TGTGCCAGCATGATAGCGTTCACCTACAATGAGCAGTTCTTC.

The sample holds a few counts of this clonotype. J is TRBJ1-1 and V is TRBV11-2; D unclear. Trimming removed 5 bases at V and 3 bases at J, with 16 bases between. CDR3 length: 15 amino acids. The germline gives CDR1 SGHAT, CDR2 FQNNGV. CDR3 coding DNA: TGTGCCAGCAGCGTTAATCTTCCTTTGGACACTGAAGCTTTCTTT. This translates into CASSVNLPLDTEAFF. The variable domain in full, with the rest retrieved from reference TRBV11-2 and TRBJ1-1, is EAGVAQSPRYKIIEKRQSVAFWCNPISGHATLYWYQQILGQGPKLLIQFQNNGVVDDSQLPKDRFSAERLKGVDSTLKIQPAKLEDSAVYLCASSVNLPLDTEAFFGQGTRLTVV.

The gene calls are TRBV5-1 and TRBJ2-1; the D gene is possibly TRBD2 (6 bases). V lost 2 bases and J 7 bases, leaving 31 bases between the germline ends. The germline gives CDR1 SGHRS, CDR2 YFSETQ. This CDR3 contains 20 residues. The CDR3 protein is CASSLPTGDESEGIKNEQFF. The CDR3, as DNA: TGCGCCAGCAGCTTACCGACGGGGGATGAATCGGAAGGTATTAAGAATGAGCAGTTCTTC.

This clonotype was counted only a few times. V is TRBV27 and J is TRBJ2-3; D is ambiguous. Trimming took 5 bases from V and 0 from J, leaving 12 bases between them. This CDR3 region has 15 residues. Germline CDR1 is MNHEY and CDR2 is SMNVEV (reference sequence). DNA for the CDR3: TGTGCCAGCAGTCCCAGGCGTACCAGCACAGATACGCAGTATTTT. Translation: CASSPRRTSTDTQYF.